These 3 T cell receptor beta chains share one sample of origin, sequenced in a study of blood T cells in healthy people across ages. Primed by a sample-barcoded 5' primer and a J-beta primer mix, a second PCR proceeded for about 6 to 12 cycles. TCRdb fed the 5' RACE reads into MiXCR, producing one record per CDR3 protein. Counted here are 850,000 to 1,100,000 distinct CDR3 sequences, 35% to 40% occurring once; the ten biggest clones make up approximately 14%. Sequencing was performed on blood. Source of these receptors: a young man in good health.

This clonotype was counted a few times. The rearrangement links TRBV12-5 to TRBJ2-6; D is possibly TRBD2 (7 bases). The CDR3 runs to 19 residues. The V gene's germline CDR1 is LGHNT and CDR2 FRNRAP. Deletions cut 3 bases from V and 0 bases from J, with 18 bases between. CDR3: CASGFTGEGELSGANVLTF. The CDR3 DNA follows: TGTGCTAGTGGTTTTACCGGGGAGGGGGAACTCTCTGGGGCCAACGTCCTGACTTTC. Full variable domain (rest looked up from reference TRBV12-5 and TRBJ2-6): DARVTQTPRHKVTEMGQEVTMRCQPILGHNTVFWYRQTMMQGLELLAYFRNRAPLDDSGMPKDRFSAEMPDATLATLKIQPSEPRDSAVYFCASGFTGEGELSGANVLTFGAGSRLTVL.

The chain carries TRBV12-3 or TRBV12-4 and TRBJ2-5, with D tentatively TRBD2 (5 bases). Trimming shortened V by 5 bases and J by 11 bases, and 24 bases separated the two germline ends. The CDR3 consists of 15 residues. CDR3 sequence reads: CASSPDRSDYHEQYF. CDR3 nucleotides: TGTGCCAGCAGTCCCGATCGGTCAGACTACCATGAGCAGTACTTC.

This clonotype was counted many times. The V gene is TRBV12-3 or TRBV12-4, the J gene TRBJ2-5; 7 bases are a match to TRBD1. V was clipped by 5 bases and J by 3 bases; unmatched bases: 0. This CDR3 comprises 12 residues. The CDR3, as DNA: TGTGCCAGCAGTACAGGGGAAGAGACCCAGTACTTC. This gives the protein CASSTGEETQYF.